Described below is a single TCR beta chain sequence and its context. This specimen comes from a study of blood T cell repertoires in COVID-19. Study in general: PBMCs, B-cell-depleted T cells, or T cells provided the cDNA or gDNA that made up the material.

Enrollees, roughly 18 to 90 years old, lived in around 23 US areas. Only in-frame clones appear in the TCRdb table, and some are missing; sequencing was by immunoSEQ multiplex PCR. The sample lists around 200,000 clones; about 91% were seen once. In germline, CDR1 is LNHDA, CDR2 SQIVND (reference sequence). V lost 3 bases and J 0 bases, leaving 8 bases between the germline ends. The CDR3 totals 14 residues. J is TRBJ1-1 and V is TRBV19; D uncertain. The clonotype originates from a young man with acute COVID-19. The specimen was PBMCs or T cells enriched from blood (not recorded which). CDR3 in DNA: TGTGCCAGTAGTATCGCCGGTTTGAACACTGAAGCTTTCTTT. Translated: CASSIAGLNTEAFF.